The present T cell receptor beta chain was sequenced within a study of OX40 agonist ivuxolimab in advanced cancers. Points from the study as a whole: Still undetermined is the antigen specificity of the expanded peripheral T cells.

Blood samples were obtained at baseline, cycle 4 day 1, and cycle 7 day 1. As concerns this clone: Its antigen is as yet unknown.

TCRdb's copy holds only in-frame clones and misses some; the assay was immunoSEQ multiplex PCR. This sample has over 35,000 clones, with about 80% found just once. Germline CDR1 is MNHNY and CDR2 is SVGAGI (reference sequence). This CDR3 region has 15 residues. V lost 6 bases and J lost 1; bases outside the gene matches: 7. Sequenced here: CD4+ or CD8+ T cells sorted from blood, sampled in a trial of the OX40 agonist ivuxolimab. This sequence was found in an adult with an advanced solid tumor such as melanoma, head and neck, liver or kidney cancer. This chain links TRBV6-6 with TRBJ2-3; 7 bases align to TRBD2. For the CDR3, the DNA is TGTGCCAGCAGCCCGGCGGGGGTGCGCACAGATACGCAGTATTTT. Its translation: CASSPAGVRTDTQYF.